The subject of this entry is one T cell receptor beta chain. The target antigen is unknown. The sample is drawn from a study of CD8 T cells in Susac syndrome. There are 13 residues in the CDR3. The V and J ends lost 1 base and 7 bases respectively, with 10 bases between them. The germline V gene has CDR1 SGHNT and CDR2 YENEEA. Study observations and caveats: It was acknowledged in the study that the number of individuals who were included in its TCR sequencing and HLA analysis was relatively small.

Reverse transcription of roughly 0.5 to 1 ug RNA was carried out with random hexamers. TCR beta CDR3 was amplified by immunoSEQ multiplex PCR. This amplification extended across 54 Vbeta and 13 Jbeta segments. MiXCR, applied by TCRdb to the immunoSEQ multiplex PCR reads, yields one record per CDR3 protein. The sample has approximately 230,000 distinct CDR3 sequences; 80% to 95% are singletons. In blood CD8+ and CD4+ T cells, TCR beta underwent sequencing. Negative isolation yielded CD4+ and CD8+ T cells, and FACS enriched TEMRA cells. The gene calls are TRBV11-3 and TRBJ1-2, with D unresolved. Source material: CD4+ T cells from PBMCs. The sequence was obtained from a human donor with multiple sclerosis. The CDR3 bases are TGTGCCAGCAGCTTAGGAGGGAATGGTGGCTACACCTTC. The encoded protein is CASSLGGNGGYTF.